This T cell receptor (beta chain) was sequenced in a study of T-cell memory formation after mild COVID-19. Trimming shortened V by 0 bases and J by 8 bases, and 7 bases separated the two germline ends. Germline assignment: CDR1 SEHNR and CDR2 FQNEAQ (reference sequence). CDR3 length: 12 amino acids. TCRdb re-analysed the 5' RACE reads in MiXCR, keeping a single row per CDR3 protein. The table has more than 150,000 distinct CDR3 sequences, over 20% seen once; the top ten hold 23%. V and J are TRBV7-9 and TRBJ1-1; D call uncertain. The TCR originated in an adult woman who had mild COVID-19 (a few samples of this study predate the infection). Cell type and time point are not known. The sequenced sample consisted of PBMCs or a T cell subset sorted from them (not recorded which). The CDR3 here is CASSLADIEAFF. In DNA, the CDR3 is TGTGCCAGCAGCTTAGCTGACATCGAAGCTTTCTTT.